This is a list of T cell receptor beta chains from one sample in a study of cytotoxic CD8 clonotypes in ibrutinib-treated CLL. The repertoire was sequenced with immunoSEQ multiplex PCR; TCRdb's copy has only in-frame clones and lacks some. This sample has some 130,000 clones, with about 85% found just once. The sample in question was PBMCs, obtained after 24 months of ibrutinib treatment. These receptors all stem from a human donor with chronic lymphocytic leukemia. Both conserved end residues are part of each CDR3. D genes are given only for firm matches. The size of a clone is reported for some rows only, either as once, few or many, or as a class for expanded clones.

TGTGCCAGTAGTCTCGCCCGGGTCGGCGGAAACACCATATATTTT,CASSLARVGGNTIYF,few,TRBV19,TRBJ1-3,NA
TGTGCCAGCAGAATTCTAGAGGATGAGCAGTTCTTC,CASRILEDEQFF,few,TRBV6-5,TRBJ2-1,NA
TGTGCCAGCAGCCAGGGGGCGCGGAATGAGCAGTTCTTC,CASSQGARNEQFF,NA,TRBV7-9,TRBJ2-1,TRBD1
TGTGCCATCAGTGAGCCGGGACGGAGATTGGGAAGCTACGAGCAGTACTTC,CAISEPGRRLGSYEQYF,NA,TRBV10-3,TRBJ2-7,NA
TGTGCCAGCAGCCCGGGACTGGGGGGAGAGACCCAGTACTTC,CASSPGLGGETQYF,few,TRBV9,TRBJ2-5,NA
TGTGCCAGCATCCCAGGGGCAGGGAACACTGAAGCTTTCTTT,CASIPGAGNTEAFF,NA,TRBV2,TRBJ1-1,NA
TGTGCCAGCAGTTTCAGGACAGGGACTACAGATACGCAGTATTTT,CASSFRTGTTDTQYF,NA,TRBV27,TRBJ2-3,TRBD1
TGTGCCACCAGCAGGCCCTCTAGCGGGGGAATAAACAATGAGCAGTTCTTC,CATSRPSSGGINNEQFF,NA,TRBV15,TRBJ2-1,TRBD2
TGTGCCAGCAATATCGGGGGACAGGGTCAATACACTGAAGCTTTCTTT,CASNIGGQGQYTEAFF,NA,TRBV28,TRBJ1-1,TRBD1
TGTGCCAGCAGTTTCAGGGGGCGCGGGAACACTGAAGCTTTCTTT,CASSFRGRGNTEAFF,NA,TRBV6-5,TRBJ1-1,TRBD1
TGTGCCAGCAGAGGGGACAACTACAATGAGCAGTTCTTC,CASRGDNYNEQFF,NA,TRBV2,TRBJ2-1,NA